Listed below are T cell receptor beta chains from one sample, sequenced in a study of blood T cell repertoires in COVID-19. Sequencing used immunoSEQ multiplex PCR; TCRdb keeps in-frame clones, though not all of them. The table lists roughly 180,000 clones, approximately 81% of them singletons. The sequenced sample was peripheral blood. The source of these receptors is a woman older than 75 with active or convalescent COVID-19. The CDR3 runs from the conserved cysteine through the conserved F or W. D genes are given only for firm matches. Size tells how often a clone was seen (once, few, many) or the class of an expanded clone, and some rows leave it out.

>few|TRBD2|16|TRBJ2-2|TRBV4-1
CASSLLTSGRTGELFF
TGCGCCAGCAGCCTCCTGACTAGCGGGAGAACCGGGGAGCTGTTTTTT
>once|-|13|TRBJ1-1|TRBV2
CASEKAGNTEAFF
TGTGCCAGCGAGAAGGCGGGGAACACTGAAGCTTTCTTT
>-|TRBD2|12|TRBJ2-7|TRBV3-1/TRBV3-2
CASSQGGGEQYF
TGTGCCAGCAGCCAAGGGGGGGGCGAGCAGTACTTC
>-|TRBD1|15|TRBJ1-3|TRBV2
CASRGDRGLGNTIYF
TGTGCCAGCAGAGGGGACAGGGGGCTGGGAAACACCATATATTTT
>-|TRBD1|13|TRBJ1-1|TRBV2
CASRPDRVVEAFF
TGTGCCAGCAGGCCCGACAGGGTGGTTGAAGCTTTCTTT
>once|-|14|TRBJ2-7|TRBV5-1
CASSLLRGSYEQYF
TGCGCCAGCAGCCTACTTCGGGGTTCCTACGAGCAGTACTTC
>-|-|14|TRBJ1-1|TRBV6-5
CASSYGGGGTEAFF
TGTGCCAGCAGTTACGGGGGAGGGGGCACTGAAGCTTTCTTT
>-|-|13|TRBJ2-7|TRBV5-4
CASRVLASDEQYF
TGTGCCAGCAGGGTTTTAGCGTCGGACGAGCAGTACTTC
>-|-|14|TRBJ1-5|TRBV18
CASSPTGGDQPQHF
TGTGCCAGCTCTCCCACCGGGGGAGATCAGCCCCAGCATTTT
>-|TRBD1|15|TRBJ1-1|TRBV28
CASSFLTGEATEAFF
TGTGCCAGCAGTTTCCTCACAGGGGAGGCCACTGAAGCTTTCTTT
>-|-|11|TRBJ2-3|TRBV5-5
CASARGNTQYF
TGTGCCAGCGCCAGGGGTAATACGCAGTATTTT
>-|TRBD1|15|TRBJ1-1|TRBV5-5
CASSLGVRGSTEAFF
TGTGCCAGCAGCTTGGGTGTCAGGGGGTCCACTGAAGCTTTCTTT
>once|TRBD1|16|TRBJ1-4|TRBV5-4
CASSTFRAGGQEKLFF
TGTGCCAGCAGCACATTCCGCGCAGGGGGCCAAGAAAAACTGTTTTTT
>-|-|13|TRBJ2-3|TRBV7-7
CASSLGILNTQYF
TGTGCTAGCAGCTTAGGAATACTCAATACGCAGTATTTT
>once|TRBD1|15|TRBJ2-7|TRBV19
CASRTSGTGSYEQYF
TGTGCCAGTAGAACTTCCGGGACAGGGTCCTACGAGCAGTACTTC
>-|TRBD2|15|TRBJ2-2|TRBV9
CASSPRTSGTGELFF
TGTGCCAGCAGCCCTCGGACTAGCGGGACCGGGGAGCTGTTTTTT
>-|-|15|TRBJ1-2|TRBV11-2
CASSFSDGTSYGYTF
TGTGCCAGCAGCTTTAGCGACGGGACATCCTATGGCTACACCTTC
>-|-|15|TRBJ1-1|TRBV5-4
CASSADRLLNTEAFF
TGTGCCAGCAGCGCGGACAGACTATTGAACACTGAAGCTTTCTTT
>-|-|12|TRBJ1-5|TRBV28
CASSEGNQPQHF
TGTGCCAGCAGTGAGGGTAATCAGCCCCAGCATTTT
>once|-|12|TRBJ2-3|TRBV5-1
CASSLPADTQYF
TGCGCCAGCAGCTTGCCGGCAGATACGCAGTATTTT
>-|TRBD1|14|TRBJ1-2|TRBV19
CASSTVGTGGGYTF
TGTGCCAGTAGTACCGTCGGGACAGGAGGCGGCTACACCTTC
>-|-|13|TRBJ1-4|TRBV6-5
CASSSRTDEKLFF
TGTGCCAGCAGTTCGAGGACAGATGAAAAACTGTTTTTT
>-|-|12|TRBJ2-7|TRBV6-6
CASSYSGDEQYF
TGTGCCAGCAGTTACTCTGGAGACGAGCAGTACTTC